The 31 T cell receptor beta chains below were found in one sample sequenced in a study of T cells in Graves' hyperthyroidism and ophthalmopathy. The source material, RNA transcripts, was used to amplify TCR beta CDR3 regions. HTBI primers were used for first-round RT-PCR of the TCR CDR3. TCRdb redid the calling of the multiplex PCR reads with MiXCR, one entry per CDR3 protein. The table shows hundreds of thousands of distinct CDR3 sequences, with roughly 32% occurring only once. Sequencing was performed on blood. These receptor sequences come from a woman aged 35 to 49 with Graves' hyperthyroidism.

The sample holds one count of this clonotype. The conserved phenylalanine or tryptophan is not found at the CDR3 terminus, so this likely reflects a read error. The V and J genes are TRBV19 and TRBJ1-2; TRBD1 agrees at 7 bases. The ends lost 7 bases at V and 2 bases at J; junction bases unmatched: 7. The CDR3 extends over 14 amino acids. Germline V lookup: CDR1 LNHDA, CDR2 SQIVND (reference sequence). The CDR3 here is CASIRQGSNYGYTL. The CDR3 DNA sequence: TGTGCCAGTATTCGACAGGGATCAAACTATGGCTACACCCTC.

J is TRBJ1-3 and V is TRBV20-1; the D gene is possibly TRBD1 (6 bases). V dropped 5 bases and J dropped 5 bases, with 19 bases sitting between them. Germline lookup yields CDR1 DFQATT and CDR2 SNEGSKA (reference sequence). This CDR3 comprises 15 residues. CDR3 coding DNA: TGCAGTGCTGGACTGAGGGGGGAATTCAGAAACACCATATATTTT. Residues: CSAGLRGEFRNTIYF.

With respect to this clonotype: This clone may be a read error of a much larger clone one base away. The CDR3 region has the DNA TGTGCCAGCACAGGGAGCTCCTATAATTCACCCCTCCACTTT. Amino acid sequence: CASTGSSYNSPLHF. The chain recombines TRBV14 with TRBJ1-6; tentatively, D is TRBD1 (5 bases). Trimming took 7 bases from V and 0 from J, leaving 7 bases between them. The germline V gene has CDR1 SGHDN and CDR2 FVKESK. The CDR3 contains 14 residues.

The chain is built from TRBV5-1 and TRBJ2-5; 7 nucleotides agree with TRBD1. Unmatched junction bases numbered 11, after V lost 4 bases and J lost 5 bases. CDR3 length equals 15 residues. The germline gives CDR1 SGHRS, CDR2 YFSETQ. CDR3 sequence: CASSRDRGLGETQYF. DNA of the CDR3: TGCGCCAGCAGCCGGGACAGAGGACTGGGGGAGACCCAGTACTTC. Together with reference TRBV5-1 and TRBJ2-5, the CDR3 gives the full variable domain: KAGVTQTPRYLIKTRGQQVTLSCSPISGHRSVSWYQQTPGQGLQFLFEYFSETQRNKGNFPGRFSGRQFSNSRSEMNVSTLELGDSALYLCASSRDRGLGETQYFGPGTRLLVL.

The CDR3 protein is CASSQGGTKGTEAFF. The CDR3 DNA follows: TGTGCCAGCAGCCAAGGAGGGACCAAGGGCACTGAAGCTTTCTTT. J is TRBJ1-1 and V is TRBV2; D may be TRBD1 (5 bases). Trimming removed 6 bases at V and 4 bases at J, with 18 bases between. Germline V gene lookup returns CDR1 SNHLY and CDR2 FYNNEI. The CDR3 length is 15 residues.

This clonotype was detected many times. This chain connects TRBV29-1 to TRBJ1-1, with 7 bases fitting TRBD1. Losses at the gene ends were 5 bases for V and 1 base for J; bases not matched to a gene: 7. Per the germline V gene, CDR1 is SQVTM and CDR2 is ANQGSEA. This CDR3 contains 14 residues. This CDR3 reads CSVTGDAGNTEAFF. DNA for the CDR3: TGCAGCGTTACAGGGGACGCTGGGAACACTGAAGCTTTCTTT.

This clonotype was observed a few times. J is TRBJ1-5 and V is TRBV4-1, with D possibly matching TRBD1 (6 bases). Per the germline V gene, CDR1 is MGHRA and CDR2 is YSYEKL. CDR3 size: 15 residues. Trimming took 0 bases from V and 7 from J, leaving 13 bases between them. The CDR3 region is CASSQDKGGGQPQHF. In DNA form, the CDR3 reads TGCGCCAGCAGCCAAGATAAGGGAGGGGGGCAGCCCCAGCATTTT.

The chain has TRBV7-6 and TRBJ2-7; the D gene is possibly TRBD1 (5 bases). V lost 4 bases and J 1 base, leaving 11 bases between the germline ends. This CDR3 has 14 residues. Germline-derived CDR1 and CDR2 are SGHVS and FNYEAQ. The CDR3 nucleotides are TGTGCCAGCAGCTCGACAGAAACTTCCTACGAGCAGTACTTC. As protein: CASSSTETSYEQYF.

This clonotype came up a few times. The junction departs from germline at one end; a sequencing error may be responsible. The chain employs TRBV7-7 and TRBJ2-5; D remains unclear. Gene TRBJ2-1 matches the end of the DNA better, so the J call may be wrong. The CDR3 has 13 amino acids. Germline values: CDR1 SSHAT, CDR2 FNYEAQ (reference sequence). In nucleotides, the CDR3 is TGTGCTAGCAGCTTGAGCAATAACAATGAGCAGTTCTTC. This encodes CASSLSNNNEQFF.

This clonotype has just one count. The V and J genes are TRBV4-1 and TRBJ1-2, with D uncertain. V was pared by 8 bases and J by 2 bases, with 12 bases between. CDR1 is MGHRA, CDR2 YSYEKL, per germline. The CDR3 sequence is 13 residues long. DNA of the CDR3: TGCGCCAGCTCAAAGGGCGGGAACTATGGCTACACCTTC. Its translation is CASSKGGNYGYTF.

The chain carries TRBV10-3 and TRBJ2-7; TRBD1 aligns across 9 bases. The CDR3 has 15 residues. The V and J ends lost 8 bases and 6 bases, in that order; junction bases with no gene match: 14. CDR1 is ENHRY and CDR2 is SYGVKD in the germline V gene. The CDR3 region is CAILGAAGTGSEQYF. Written as DNA, the CDR3 is TGTGCCATCCTGGGCGCCGCTGGGACAGGGAGCGAGCAGTACTTC.

This clonotype has only a few counts. The chain recombines TRBV7-9 with TRBJ2-7; maybe TRBD1 (6 bases). The CDR3 spans 17 residues. Germline CDR1 reads SEHNR; CDR2 reads FQNEAQ (reference sequence). The germline V and J ends were trimmed by 5 bases and 0 bases, with 20 bases remaining between them. The CDR3 protein is CASSENTGSPSSYEQYF. The CDR3 DNA reads TGTGCCAGCAGCGAGAACACAGGGTCCCCCAGCTCCTACGAGCAGTACTTC.

The chain uses TRBV6-5 and TRBJ1-2; D is uncertain. The ends were cut back, 4 bases at V and 5 bases at J, with 14 bases in the middle. The CDR3 sequence is 14 residues long. Germline lookup yields CDR1 MNHEY and CDR2 SVGAGI. CDR3 nucleotide sequence: TGTGCCAGCAGTTCGAGGTACACAGCGTATGGCTACACCTTC. This gives the protein CASSSRYTAYGYTF.

This clonotype appeared a few times. The gene calls are TRBV6-5 and TRBJ1-2, with a possible D match to TRBD1 (5 bases). The CDR3 is 13 residues long. Germline loops: CDR1 MNHEY, CDR2 SVGAGI. V dropped 3 bases and J dropped 4 bases, with 9 bases sitting between them. The CDR3 bases are TGTGCCAGCAGTTATCGACAGACCTATGGCTACACCTTC. Protein: CASSYRQTYGYTF.

This clonotype was detected only a few times. A junction end diverges from the germline sequence, so it may reflect a read error. The V gene is TRBV5-1, the J gene TRBJ2-7; D is uncertain. Germline V gene lookup returns CDR1 SGHRS and CDR2 YFSETQ. There are 18 residues in the CDR3. CDR3 coding DNA: TGTGCCAGCAGCTCTCTACGGAAGGACGAATATTTCTCCTACGAGCAGTACTTC. This encodes CASSSLRKDEYFSYEQYF.

In this sample, this clonotype turned up many times. The V gene is TRBV7-2, the J gene TRBJ1-5; D is uncertain. Germline-derived CDR1 and CDR2 are SGHTA and FQGNSA. The CDR3 extends over 15 amino acids. Trimming took off 1 base at V and 2 bases at J, with 9 bases between the two ends. CDR3 nucleotides: TGTGCCAGCAGCTTAGACGGATGGGGCAATCAGCCCCAGCATTTT. This sequence encodes CASSLDGWGNQPQHF.

J is TRBJ2-7 and V is TRBV6-1; D assignment may be TRBD1 or TRBD2 (5 bases each). The V gene lost 4 bases and the J gene lost 3 bases, with 13 bases spanning the gap. The CDR3 is 14 residues long. Germline CDR1 reads MNHNS; CDR2 reads SASEGT. Here the CDR3 DNA reads TGTGCCAGCAGTGTCTCAGGTGGGGGCTACGAGCAGTACTTC. Protein sequence: CASSVSGGGYEQYF.

This clonotype showed up many times. The J gene is TRBJ2-7, the V gene TRBV19; 10 nucleotides align to TRBD2. CDR1 is LNHDA, CDR2 SQIVND, per germline (reference sequence). This CDR3 is built from 14 residues. The J segment lost 1 base and the V segment lost 10 bases, leaving 7 bases of the junction unmatched. CDR3 protein: CATSSGSGSYEQYF. The CDR3 nucleotides read TGTGCCACCTCTAGCGGGAGTGGTTCCTACGAGCAGTACTTC.

The gene calls are TRBV2 and TRBJ1-5; 8 nucleotides agree with TRBD1. Per germline, CDR1 SNHLY and CDR2 FYNNEI. The junction had 6 bases not matched to a gene; V was cut back by 8 bases and J by 9 bases. The CDR3 consists of 12 residues. CDR3: CASLTGGRPQHF. As DNA, the CDR3 is TGTGCCAGCCTAACAGGGGGGAGGCCCCAGCATTTT.

The rearrangement joins TRBV9 to TRBJ2-3; D is unclear. Trimming removed 3 bases from V and 2 bases from J, with 13 bases in between. CDR3 length equals 15 residues. Germline CDR1 and CDR2: SGDLS and YYNGEE. CDR3 coding DNA: TGTGCCAGCAGCGGATCCCTAGACAACACAGATACGCAGTATTTT. It is translated as CASSGSLDNTDTQYF. Variable domain in full (rest from reference TRBV9 and TRBJ2-3): DSGVTQTPKHLITATGQRVTLRCSPRSGDLSVYWYQQSLDQGLQFLIQYYNGEERAKGNILERFSAQQFPDLHSELNLSSLELGDSALYFCASSGSLDNTDTQYFGPGTRLTVL.

This clonotype was recorded many times. The V and J genes are TRBV29-1 and TRBJ2-7, with D perhaps TRBD1 or TRBD2 (7 bases each). The germline CDR1 and CDR2 sequences are SQVTM and ANQGSEA. The CDR3 has 15 residues. V was shortened by 3 bases and J by 7 bases, with 22 bases between the two germline ends. The chain's CDR3 is CSVDLGRGGSFEQYF. CDR3 sequence (DNA): TGCAGCGTTGACCTCGGCAGGGGGGGATCCTTTGAGCAGTACTTC.

This clonotype was seen ten or more times. The J gene is TRBJ1-1, the V gene TRBV2; no definite D call. CDR1 and CDR2 (germline): SNHLY, FYNNEI. This CDR3 is 13 amino acids long. Between the trimmed V and J ends, which lost 8 bases and 3 bases, there was a span of 13 bases. CDR3 coding DNA: TGTGCCAGCCAATACACCCTACACACTGAAGCTTTCTTT. As protein: CASQYTLHTEAFF.

Many counts were recorded for this clonotype. The V gene is TRBV7-2, the J gene TRBJ2-7, with D maybe TRBD1 (5 bases). The CDR3 runs to 13 residues. The germline V and J ends were trimmed by 1 base and 3 bases, with 7 bases remaining between them. CDR1 is SGHTA and CDR2 is FQGNSA in the germline V gene. For the CDR3, the DNA is TGTGCCAGCAGCTTAGGACAGCGCTACGAGCAGTACTTC. Its translation: CASSLGQRYEQYF. Looking up the rest from reference TRBV7-2 and TRBJ2-7 gives the full variable domain: GAGVSQSPSNKVTEKGKDVELRCDPISGHTALYWYRQSLGQGLEFLIYFQGNSAPDKSGLPSDRFSAERTGGSVSTLTIQRTQQEDSAVYLCASSLGQRYEQYFGPGTRLTVT.

This clonotype was found many times. The chain is built from TRBV25-1 and TRBJ1-1, with D unresolved. The V end was cut by 6 bases, the J end by 1 base, with 15 bases between. The CDR3 totals 15 residues. From germline, CDR1 is MGHDK and CDR2 SYGVNS. CDR3 protein: CASRWRGITNTEAFF. CDR3 sequence (DNA): TGTGCCAGCAGGTGGAGAGGGATAACGAACACTGAAGCTTTCTTT.

DNA for the CDR3: TGTGCCAGCAGCCTTCTCCCGGGACGGGATAATGAAAAACTGTTTTTT. Amino acids: CASSLLPGRDNEKLFF. The V call is TRBV7-9, the J call TRBJ1-4; D may be TRBD1 (5 bases). V was pared by 5 bases and J by 4 bases, with 17 bases between. Per germline, CDR1 SEHNR and CDR2 FQNEAQ (reference sequence). This CDR3 has 16 amino acids. Drawing the rest from reference TRBV7-9 and TRBJ1-4, the complete variable domain is DTGVSQNPRHKITKRGQNVTFRCDPISEHNRLYWYRQTLGQGPEFLTYFQNEAQLEKSRLLSDRFSAERPKGSFSTLEIQRTEQGDSAMYLCASSLLPGRDNEKLFFGSGTQLSVL.

The genes are TRBV6-2 or TRBV6-3 and TRBJ1-1, with 8 nucleotides matching TRBD1. V was pared by 1 base and J by 3 bases, with 4 bases of the junction left unmatched. Germline V gives CDR1 MNHEY, CDR2 SVGEGT. The CDR3 is made up of 15 amino acids. CDR3 bases: TGTGCCAGCAGTTACTGGGGGACAGGAGACACTGAAGCTTTCTTT. Its protein is CASSYWGTGDTEAFF.

This chain links TRBV25-1 with TRBJ1-5; D perhaps matches TRBD1 (5 bases). This CDR3 spans 16 amino acids. Germline-derived CDR1 and CDR2 are MGHDK and SYGVNS. CDR3 DNA sequence: TGTGCTAGAGATCAGTATGAGGGGAATAGCAATCAGCCCCAGCATTTT. It yields the protein CARDQYEGNSNQPQHF. Full variable domain (rest looked up from reference TRBV25-1 and TRBJ1-5): EADIYQTPRYLVIGTGKKITLECSQTMGHDKMYWYQQDPGMELHLIHYSYGVNSTEKGDLSSESTVSRIRTEHFPLTLESARPSHTSQYLCARDQYEGNSNQPQHFGDGTRLSIL.

V and J are TRBV20-1 and TRBJ1-4, with D possibly matching TRBD1 (5 bases). The V end was cut by 0 bases, the J end by 8 bases, with 10 bases between. The CDR3 is 13 residues long. The V gene's germline CDR1 is DFQATT and CDR2 SNEGSKA (reference sequence). This CDR3 reads CSARDVGEEKLFF. The CDR3 nucleotides are TGCAGTGCTAGAGATGTAGGGGAGGAAAAACTGTTTTTT.

The sample holds many counts of this clonotype. The CDR3 region is CASSLEDSSANYGYTF. The CDR3 region has the DNA TGTGCCAGCAGCTTGGAGGACAGCTCCGCTAACTATGGCTACACCTTC. J is TRBJ1-2 and V is TRBV5-5; D may be TRBD1 (6 bases). Trimming removed 0 bases from V and 0 bases from J, with 12 bases in between. The germline V gene encodes CDR1 SGHKS and CDR2 YYEKEE (reference sequence). The CDR3 runs to 16 residues. The full variable domain, with the rest looked up from reference TRBV5-5 and TRBJ1-2, is DAGVTQSPTHLIKTRGQQVTLRCSPISGHKSVSWYQQVLGQGPQFIFQYYEKEERGRGNFPDRFSARQFPNYSSELNVNALLLGDSALYLCASSLEDSSANYGYTFGSGTRLTVV.

In the case of this clonotype: Just one base apart from a much larger clone, this may be a read error. The V gene is TRBV25-1, the J gene TRBJ1-3, with D possibly matching TRBD1 (6 bases). Trimming shortened V by 8 bases and J by 0 bases, and 11 bases separated the two germline ends. The CDR3 contains 14 residues. Germline CDR1 is MGHDK and CDR2 is SYGVNS. The CDR3 sequence: CASVPDSSGNTIYF. The CDR3 nucleotides read TGTGCCAGCGTCCCGGACAGCTCTGGAAACACCATATATTTT.

The chain carries TRBV30 and TRBJ2-7; tentative D call: TRBD2 (6 bases). Trimming stripped 1 base from V and 2 bases from J, with 12 bases between. In germline, CDR1 is GTSNPN, CDR2 SVGIG (reference sequence). The length of the CDR3 is 14 residues. CDR3 amino acids: CAWSEGAGPYEQYF. CDR3 nucleotides: TGTGCCTGGAGTGAAGGGGCGGGACCCTACGAGCAGTACTTC.